Listed here is a single T cell receptor (beta chain). Its target is unknown. Sequencing was performed with immunoSEQ multiplex PCR; in TCRdb, only in-frame clones are kept and a portion is missing. The data contain roughly 2.5 million clones, roughly nine tenths of them seen just once; the ten biggest clones take up over 0.12%. CDR1 SGHTS and CDR2 YDEGEE come from the germline V gene. The CDR3 is 15 amino acids. Unmatched junction bases numbered 5, after V lost 3 bases and J lost 2 bases. The sample belongs to a study of shared clonotypes between healthy human individuals. Whole-study findings and limits: The authors expected sequencing depth to affect clonotype sharing among donors.

The sequencing input was naive CD4+ T cells sorted from blood. Subset indicated: CD45RA+ positively selected. The chain is built from TRBV5-8 and TRBJ2-7; 10 bases align to TRBD1. This receptor was identified in a man aged 18 to 29 in good health. The CDR3: CASSSGQGKAYEQYF. DNA for the CDR3: TGTGCCAGCAGCTCGGGACAGGGGAAAGCCTACGAGCAGTACTTC.